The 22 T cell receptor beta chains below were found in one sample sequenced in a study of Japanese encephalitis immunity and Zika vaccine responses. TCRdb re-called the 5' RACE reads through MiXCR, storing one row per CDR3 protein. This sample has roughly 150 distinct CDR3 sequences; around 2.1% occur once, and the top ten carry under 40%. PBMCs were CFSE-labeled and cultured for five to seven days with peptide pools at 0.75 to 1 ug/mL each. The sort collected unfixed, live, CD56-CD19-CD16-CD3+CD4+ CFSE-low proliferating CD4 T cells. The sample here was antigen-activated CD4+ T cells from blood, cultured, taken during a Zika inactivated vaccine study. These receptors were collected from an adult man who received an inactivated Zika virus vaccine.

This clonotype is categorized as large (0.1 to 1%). The CDR3 region has the DNA TGTGCCAGCAGCGTAGGAGATACGCAGTATTTT. This sequence encodes CASSVGDTQYF. The gene calls are TRBV9 and TRBJ2-3; D is unclear. V was cut by 0 bases and J by 5 bases, with 1 base left in between. Germline CDR1 SGDLS, CDR2 YYNGEE. This CDR3 is built from 11 residues.

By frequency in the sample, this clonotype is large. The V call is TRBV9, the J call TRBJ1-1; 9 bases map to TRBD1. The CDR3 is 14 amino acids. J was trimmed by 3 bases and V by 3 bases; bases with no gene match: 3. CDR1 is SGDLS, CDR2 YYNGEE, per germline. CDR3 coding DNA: TGTGCCAGCAGCGCGCGGGACAGGGACACTGAAGCTTTCTTT. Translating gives CASSARDRDTEAFF.

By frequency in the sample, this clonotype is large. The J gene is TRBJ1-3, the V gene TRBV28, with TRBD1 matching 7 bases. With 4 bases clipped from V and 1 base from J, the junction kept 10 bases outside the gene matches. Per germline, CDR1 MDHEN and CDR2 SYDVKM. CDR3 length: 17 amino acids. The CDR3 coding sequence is TGTGCCAGCAGTTCCACCGGGACAGCAGCGTCTGGAAACACCATATATTTT. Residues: CASSSTGTAASGNTIYF.

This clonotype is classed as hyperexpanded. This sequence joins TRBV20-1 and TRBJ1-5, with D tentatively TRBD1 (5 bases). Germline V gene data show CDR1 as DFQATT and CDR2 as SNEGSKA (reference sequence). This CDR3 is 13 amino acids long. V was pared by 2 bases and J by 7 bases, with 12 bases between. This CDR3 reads CSARPGSVQPQHF. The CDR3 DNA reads TGCAGTGCTAGACCAGGGTCGGTCCAGCCCCAGCATTTT.

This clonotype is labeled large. The CDR3 is CASSYGTLIYEQYF. The CDR3 DNA follows: TGTGCCAGCAGCTACGGGACACTTATATACGAGCAGTACTTC. The chain has TRBV11-2 and TRBJ2-7, with TRBD1 as a possible D gene (6 bases). Trimming pared 4 bases from V and 4 bases from J, leaving 14 bases between. The germline V gene encodes CDR1 SGHAT and CDR2 FQNNGV. The CDR3 is 14 residues long.

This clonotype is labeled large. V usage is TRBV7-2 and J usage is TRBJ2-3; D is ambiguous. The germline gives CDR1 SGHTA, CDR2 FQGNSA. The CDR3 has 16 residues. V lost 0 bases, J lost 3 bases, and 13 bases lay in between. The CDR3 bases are TGTGCCAGCAGCTTAGCGCTGAGCGAGATAACAGATACGCAGTATTTT. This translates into CASSLALSEITDTQYF.

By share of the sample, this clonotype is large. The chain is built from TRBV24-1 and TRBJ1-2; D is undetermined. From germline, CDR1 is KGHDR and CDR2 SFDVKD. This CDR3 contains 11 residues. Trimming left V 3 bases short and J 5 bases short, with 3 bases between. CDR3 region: CATSDIYGYTF. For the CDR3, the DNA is TGTGCCACCAGTGATATATATGGCTACACCTTC.

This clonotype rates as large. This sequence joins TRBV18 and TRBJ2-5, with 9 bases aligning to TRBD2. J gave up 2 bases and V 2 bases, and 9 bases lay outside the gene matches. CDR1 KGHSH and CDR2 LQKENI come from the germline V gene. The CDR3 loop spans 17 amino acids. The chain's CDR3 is CASSPSAATSGQETQYF. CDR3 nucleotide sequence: TGTGCCAGCTCACCAAGCGCAGCGACTAGCGGTCAAGAGACCCAGTACTTC.

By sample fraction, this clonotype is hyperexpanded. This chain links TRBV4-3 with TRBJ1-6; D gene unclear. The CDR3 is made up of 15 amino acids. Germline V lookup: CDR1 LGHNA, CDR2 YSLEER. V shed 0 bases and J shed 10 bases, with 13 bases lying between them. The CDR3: CASSQDLGVGSPLHF. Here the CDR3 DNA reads TGCGCCAGCAGCCAAGATCTGGGAGTGGGATCACCCCTCCACTTT.

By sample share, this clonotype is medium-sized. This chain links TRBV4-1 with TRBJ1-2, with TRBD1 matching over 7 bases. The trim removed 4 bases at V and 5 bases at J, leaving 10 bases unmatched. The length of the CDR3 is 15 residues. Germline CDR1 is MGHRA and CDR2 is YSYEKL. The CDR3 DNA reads TGCGCCAGCAGCCTCAAGGGGGCGGATTCTTATGGCTACACCTTC. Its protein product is CASSLKGADSYGYTF.

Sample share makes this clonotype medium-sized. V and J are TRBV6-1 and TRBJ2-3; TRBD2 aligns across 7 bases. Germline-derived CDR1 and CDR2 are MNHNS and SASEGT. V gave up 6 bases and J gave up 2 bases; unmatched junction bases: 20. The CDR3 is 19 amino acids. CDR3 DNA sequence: TGTGCCAGCAGCTCTAGCGGAGGGGCTTCTTCATTGTACACAGATACGCAGTATTTT. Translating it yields CASSSSGGASSLYTDTQYF.

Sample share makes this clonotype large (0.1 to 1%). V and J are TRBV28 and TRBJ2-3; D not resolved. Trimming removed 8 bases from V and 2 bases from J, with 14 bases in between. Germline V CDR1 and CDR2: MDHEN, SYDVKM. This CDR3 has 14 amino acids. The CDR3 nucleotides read TGTGCCAGCGGTACTGGTTCTTTCACAGATACGCAGTATTTT. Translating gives CASGTGSFTDTQYF.

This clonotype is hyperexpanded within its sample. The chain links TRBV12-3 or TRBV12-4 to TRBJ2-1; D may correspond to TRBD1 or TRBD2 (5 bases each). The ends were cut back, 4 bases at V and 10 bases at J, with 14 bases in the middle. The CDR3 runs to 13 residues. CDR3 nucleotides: TGTGCCAGCAGTTCCCCCCCGGGGCCCGAGCAGTTCTTC. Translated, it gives CASSSPPGPEQFF.

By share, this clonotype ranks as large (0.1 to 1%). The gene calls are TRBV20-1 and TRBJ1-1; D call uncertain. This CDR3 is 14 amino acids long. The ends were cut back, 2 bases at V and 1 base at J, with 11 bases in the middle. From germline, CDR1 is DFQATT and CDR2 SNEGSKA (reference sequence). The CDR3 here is CSARKGSANTEAFF. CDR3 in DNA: TGCAGTGCTAGAAAGGGCAGCGCGAACACTGAAGCTTTCTTT.

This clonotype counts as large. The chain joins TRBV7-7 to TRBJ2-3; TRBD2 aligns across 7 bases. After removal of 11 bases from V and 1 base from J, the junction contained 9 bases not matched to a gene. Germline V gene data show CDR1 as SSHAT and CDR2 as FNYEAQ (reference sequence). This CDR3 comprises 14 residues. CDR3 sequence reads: CAQFRDYGTDTQYF. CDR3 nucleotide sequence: TGTGCCCAATTCCGGGACTACGGCACAGATACGCAGTATTTT.

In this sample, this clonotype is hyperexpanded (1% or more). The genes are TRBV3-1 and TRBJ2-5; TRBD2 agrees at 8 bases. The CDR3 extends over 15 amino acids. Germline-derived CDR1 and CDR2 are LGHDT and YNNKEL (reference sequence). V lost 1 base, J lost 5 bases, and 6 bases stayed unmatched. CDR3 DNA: TGTGCCAGCAGCCAAGTGGCGGGGGGAGGCGAGACCCAGTACTTC. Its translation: CASSQVAGGGETQYF.

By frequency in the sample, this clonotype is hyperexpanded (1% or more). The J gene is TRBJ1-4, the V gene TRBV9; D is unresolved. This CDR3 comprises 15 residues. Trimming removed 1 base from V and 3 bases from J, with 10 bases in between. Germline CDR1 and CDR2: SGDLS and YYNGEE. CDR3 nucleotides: TGTGCCAGCAGCGTAAGCTGGGTGTCTAATGAAAAACTGTTTTTT. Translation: CASSVSWVSNEKLFF.

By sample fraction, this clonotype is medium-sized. The CDR3 DNA reads TGTGCCAGCAGCGTAGCAGGGGGCGATAATTCACCCCTCCACTTT. It translates to CASSVAGGDNSPLHF. The chain joins TRBV9 to TRBJ1-6; 8 bases are a match to TRBD1. J lost 5 bases, V lost 0 bases, and 1 base had no gene match. Germline V gene lookup returns CDR1 SGDLS and CDR2 YYNGEE. The CDR3 is 15 residues long.

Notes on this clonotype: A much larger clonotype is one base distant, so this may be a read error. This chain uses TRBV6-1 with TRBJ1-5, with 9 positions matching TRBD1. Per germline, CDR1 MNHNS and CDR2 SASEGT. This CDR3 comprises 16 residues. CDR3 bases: TGTACCAGCACCTACTCCTCGGGACAGGGTCGTCAGCCCCAGCATTTT. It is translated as CTSTYSSGQGRQPQHF.

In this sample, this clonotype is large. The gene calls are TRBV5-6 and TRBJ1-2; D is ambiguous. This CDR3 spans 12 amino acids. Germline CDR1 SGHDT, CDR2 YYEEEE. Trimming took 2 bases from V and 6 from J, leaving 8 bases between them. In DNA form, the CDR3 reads TGTGCCAGCAGCTTTAGAAATGATGGCTACACCTTC. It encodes CASSFRNDGYTF.

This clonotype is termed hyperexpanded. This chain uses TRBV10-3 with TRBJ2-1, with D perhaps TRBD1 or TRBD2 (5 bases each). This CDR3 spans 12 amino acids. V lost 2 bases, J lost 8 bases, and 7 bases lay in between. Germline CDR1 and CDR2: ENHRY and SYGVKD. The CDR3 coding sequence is TGTGCCATCAGTGAGAGGGACCATGAGCAGTTCTTC. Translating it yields CAISERDHEQFF.

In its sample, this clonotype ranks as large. The CDR3 region is CASRWTGAATSNQFF. The DNA of the CDR3 is TGTGCCAGCAGGTGGACAGGGGCGGCGACCTCGAACCAGTTCTTC. The rearrangement uses TRBV7-8 and TRBJ2-1; 9 bases are a match to TRBD1. With 6 bases clipped from V and 13 bases from J, the junction kept 16 bases outside the gene matches. The CDR3 is 15 residues long. Germline assignment: CDR1 SGHVS and CDR2 FQNEAQ. Looking up the rest from reference TRBV7-8 and TRBJ2-1 gives the full variable domain: GAGVSQSPRYKVAKRGQDVALRCDPISGHVSLFWYQQALGQGPEFLTYFQNEAQLDKSGLPSDRFFAERPEGSVSTLKIQRTQQEDSAVYLCASRWTGAATSNQFFGPGTRLTVL.